This T cell receptor beta chain was identified in a study of shared clonotypes between healthy human individuals. Overall study results and limits: Sequencing depth was expected to influence donor clonotype sharing. It was the non-shared clonotypes that had lower generation probabilities than clonotypes shared by all four donors.

Original methodology: Quality scores were absent from the junction-only immunoSEQ sequences, so filtering differed. Data came from immunoSEQ multiplex PCR; TCRdb stores just in-frame clones and leaves some out. V, J and clone size reflect that table, while D and trimming were determined from the DNA. The sample has hundreds of thousands of clones; roughly 97% are singletons. The CDR3 contains 16 residues. J lost 9 bases, V lost 1 base, and 11 bases had no gene match. Germline V gives CDR1 WNHNN, CDR2 SYGVQD (reference sequence). In regard to this clone: What it binds is not known.

The sequenced material came from naive CD4+ T cells sorted from blood. Indicated subset: CD45RA+ positively selected. The V and J genes are TRBV10-1 and TRBJ2-1, with 8 bases fitting TRBD2. The sequence came from a woman in her 30s in good health. The chain's CDR3 is CASSELGTRAFTEQFF. The CDR3 DNA reads TGCGCCAGCAGTGAGTTGGGGACTAGGGCGTTTACTGAGCAGTTCTTC.